Following are 4 T cell receptor beta chains from one sample sequenced in a study of T cell clonotyping in hematopoietic cell transplantation. Assay used: immunoSEQ multiplex PCR; TCRdb lists only in-frame clones, some missing. The table records approximately 6,200 clones, under 95% of them present only once. The sequencing used peripheral blood mononuclear cells, collected 100 days after allogeneic stem cell transplant. The receptors were sampled from a female patient aged 50-59 years who had an allogeneic stem cell transplant from a related donor, so the T cells may come from the graft donor. Some clones in this sample may be carry-over from other donors' samples.

The chain carries TRBV7-2 and TRBJ1-2, with D tentatively TRBD1 (6 bases). Per germline, CDR1 SGHTA and CDR2 FQGNSA. The V gene lost 6 bases and the J gene lost 4 bases, with 18 bases spanning the gap. This CDR3 comprises 15 residues. CDR3 protein: CASRPQLTGPYGYTF. CDR3 nucleotides: TGTGCCAGCAGACCACAGTTGACAGGACCCTATGGCTACACCTTC. The whole variable domain, filled in from reference TRBV7-2 and TRBJ1-2, reads GAGVSQSPSNKVTEKGKDVELRCDPISGHTALYWYRQSLGQGLEFLIYFQGNSAPDKSGLPSDRFSAERTGGSVSTLTIQRTQQEDSAVYLCASRPQLTGPYGYTFGSGTRLTVV.

This sequence joins TRBV27 and TRBJ1-1; 7 bases are a match to TRBD1. V shed 5 bases, J shed 0 bases, and the junction held 6 bases outside the gene matches. Germline CDR1 and CDR2: MNHEY and SMNVEV (reference sequence). This CDR3 comprises 15 residues. In DNA, the CDR3 is TGTGCCAGCAGTCCTTCGACAGGGTTGAACACTGAAGCTTTCTTT. It yields the protein CASSPSTGLNTEAFF.

The sample holds one count of this clone. The V call is TRBV7-8, the J call TRBJ2-2, with TRBD1 matching 9 bases. The CDR3 spans 18 residues. Germline V CDR1 and CDR2: SGHVS, FQNEAQ. V lost 5 bases and J lost 6; bases outside the gene matches: 16. The CDR3 nucleotides are TGTGCCAGCAGCGGGGACAGGGTTCGAATACGTATAGCCGGGGAGCTGTTTTTT. This sequence encodes CASSGDRVRIRIAGELFF.

V gene TRBV19 combines with J gene TRBJ2-3; a weak D match, TRBD1 (6 bases). CDR1 and CDR2 (germline): LNHDA, SQIVND (reference sequence). There are 14 residues in the CDR3. V dropped 5 bases and J dropped 4 bases, with 13 bases sitting between them. This chain's CDR3 is CASSGITGSDTQYF. In nucleotides, the CDR3 is TGTGCCAGTAGTGGGATAACAGGGTCAGATACGCAGTATTTT.